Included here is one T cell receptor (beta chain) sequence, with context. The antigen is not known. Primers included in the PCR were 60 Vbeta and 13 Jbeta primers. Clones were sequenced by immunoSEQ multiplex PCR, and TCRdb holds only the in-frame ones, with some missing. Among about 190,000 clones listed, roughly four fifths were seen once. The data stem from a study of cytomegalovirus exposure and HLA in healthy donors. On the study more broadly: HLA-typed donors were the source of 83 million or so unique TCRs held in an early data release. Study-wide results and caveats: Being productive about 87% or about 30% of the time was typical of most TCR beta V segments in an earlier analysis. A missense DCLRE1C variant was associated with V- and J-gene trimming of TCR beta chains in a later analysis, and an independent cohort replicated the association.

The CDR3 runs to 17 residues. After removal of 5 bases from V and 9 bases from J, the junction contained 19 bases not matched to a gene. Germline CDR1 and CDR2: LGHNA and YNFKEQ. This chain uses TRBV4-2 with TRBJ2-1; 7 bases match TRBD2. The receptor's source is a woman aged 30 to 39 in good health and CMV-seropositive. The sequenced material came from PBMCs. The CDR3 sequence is CASSGRLGGPGNCEQFF. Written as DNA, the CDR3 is TGTGCCAGCAGCGGGAGGTTGGGAGGGCCGGGTAATTGTGAGCAGTTCTTC.